What follows are 7 T cell receptor beta chains derived from one specimen sequenced in a study of T cell responses to AZD1222 COVID-19 vaccine. Only in-frame clones appear in the TCRdb table, and some are missing; sequencing was by immunoSEQ multiplex PCR. The table lists roughly 100,000 clones, 90% of them singletons. Sequencing used peripheral blood, obtained 28 days after the second AZD1222 dose. These receptors came from an adult who received the AZD1222 COVID-19 vaccine.

The chain recombines TRBV6-5 with TRBJ2-2; TRBD2 might be the D (6 bases). This CDR3 spans 16 amino acids. V was cut by 0 bases and J by 4 bases, with 12 bases left in between. From germline, CDR1 is MNHEY and CDR2 SVGAGI. The CDR3 reads CASSYSWGGVTGELFF. Written as DNA, the CDR3 is TGTGCCAGCAGTTACTCGTGGGGCGGGGTCACCGGGGAGCTGTTTTTT.

V is TRBV9 and J is TRBJ1-6; 8 bases are a match to TRBD1. V trimming: 3 bases; J trimming: 10 bases; junction bases outside the gene matches: 6. The germline CDR1 and CDR2 sequences are SGDLS and YYNGEE. This CDR3 comprises 14 residues. CDR3: CASSERQGQSPLHF. Here the CDR3 DNA reads TGTGCCAGCAGCGAAAGACAGGGGCAATCACCCCTCCACTTT.

The chain joins TRBV3-1 (or the pseudogene TRBV3-2) to TRBJ2-7; D might be TRBD1 or TRBD2, each matching 5 bases. This CDR3 region has 12 residues. Germline values: CDR1 LGHDT, CDR2 YNNKEL (reference sequence). The ends were cut back, 7 bases at V and 2 bases at J, with 9 bases in the middle. CDR3 sequence: CASTSGPYEQYF. The CDR3 nucleotides read TGTGCCAGCACGTCGGGACCCTACGAGCAGTACTTC.

The chain is built from TRBV5-6 and TRBJ2-7; 7 bases are a match to TRBD1. This CDR3 has 14 residues. Germline CDR1 SGHDT, CDR2 YYEEEE. J was trimmed by 1 base and V by 4 bases; bases with no gene match: 5. CDR3 region: CASSTPGQSYEQYF. Here the CDR3 DNA reads TGTGCCAGCAGCACCCCGGGACAGTCCTACGAGCAGTACTTC.

The chain joins TRBV19 to TRBJ2-5; D remains ambiguous. This CDR3 is 13 amino acids long. V gave up 1 base and J gave up 7 bases, with 10 bases separating them. CDR1 and CDR2 (germline): LNHDA, SQIVND (reference sequence). The CDR3 here is CASSIASSGTQYF. The CDR3 coding sequence is TGTGCCAGTAGTATAGCCAGTAGTGGGACCCAGTACTTC.

The V and J genes are TRBV5-1 and TRBJ2-5, with D possibly TRBD1 on 6 matching bases. V shed 3 bases and J shed 2 bases, with 11 bases lying between them. Germline V lookup: CDR1 SGHRS, CDR2 YFSETQ. The length of the CDR3 is 14 residues. CDR3 nucleotides: TGCGCCAGCAGCTCAGGACAGAAACAAGAGACCCAGTACTTC. Amino acids: CASSSGQKQETQYF.

The rearrangement joins TRBV7-3 to TRBJ2-6; D gene ambiguous. The CDR3 runs to 15 residues. Germline assignment: CDR1 SGHTA and CDR2 FQGTGA. Trimming stripped 0 bases from V and 1 base from J, with 4 bases between. In DNA form, the CDR3 reads TGTGCCAGCAGCTTAACGGGGTCTGGGGCCAACGTCCTGACTTTC. Protein: CASSLTGSGANVLTF.